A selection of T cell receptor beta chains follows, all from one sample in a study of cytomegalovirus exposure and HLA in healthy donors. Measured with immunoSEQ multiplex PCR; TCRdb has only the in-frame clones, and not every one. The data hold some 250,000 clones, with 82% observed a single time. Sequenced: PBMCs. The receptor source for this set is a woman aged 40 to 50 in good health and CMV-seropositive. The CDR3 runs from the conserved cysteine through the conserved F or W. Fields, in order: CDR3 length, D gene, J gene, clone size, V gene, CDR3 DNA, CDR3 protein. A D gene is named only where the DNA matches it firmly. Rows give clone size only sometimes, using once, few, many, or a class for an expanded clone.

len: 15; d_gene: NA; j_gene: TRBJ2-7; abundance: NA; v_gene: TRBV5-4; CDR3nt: TGTGCCAGCAGCGCCGGAAGGGGGTTGTTGGGCGAGCAGTACTTC; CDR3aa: CASSAGRGLLGEQYF
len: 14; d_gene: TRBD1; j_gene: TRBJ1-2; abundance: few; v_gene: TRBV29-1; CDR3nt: TGCAGCGTTGGGGGACAGGGGGCGGGCTATGGCTACACCTTC; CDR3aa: CSVGGQGAGYGYTF
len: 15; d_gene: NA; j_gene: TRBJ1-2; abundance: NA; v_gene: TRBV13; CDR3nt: TGTGCCAGCAGCGCGACAGAAAGCCCTAACTATGGCTACACCTTC; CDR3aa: CASSATESPNYGYTF
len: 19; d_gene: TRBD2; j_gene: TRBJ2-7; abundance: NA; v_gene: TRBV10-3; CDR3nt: TGTGCCATCAGTGTTGGACTAGCGGGAGGACCCGGAAGGGGCTACGAGCAGTACTTC; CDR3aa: CAISVGLAGGPGRGYEQYF
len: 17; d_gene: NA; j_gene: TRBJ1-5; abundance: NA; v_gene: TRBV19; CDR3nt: TGTGCCAGTAGTATTGGGGGACACCCTGGGATCAATCAGCCCCAGCATTTT; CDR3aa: CASSIGGHPGINQPQHF
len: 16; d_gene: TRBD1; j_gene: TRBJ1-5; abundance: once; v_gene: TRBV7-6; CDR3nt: TGTGCCAGCAGCGATCGGACAGGGGGCGGTGGTCAGCCCCAGCATTTT; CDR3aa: CASSDRTGGGGQPQHF
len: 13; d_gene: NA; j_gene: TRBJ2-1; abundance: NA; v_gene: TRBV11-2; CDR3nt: TGTGCCAGCAGCTTAGGAGGGTGGGCCAAGCAGTTCTTC; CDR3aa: CASSLGGWAKQFF
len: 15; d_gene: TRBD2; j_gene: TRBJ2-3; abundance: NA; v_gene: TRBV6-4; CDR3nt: TGTGCCAGGAGTCCGGAGCGGGGGAGGTTATATACGCAGTATTTT; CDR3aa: CARSPERGRLYTQYF
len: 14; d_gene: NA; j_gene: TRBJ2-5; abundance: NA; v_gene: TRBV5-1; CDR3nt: TGCGCCAGCAGCCTTGCAGGGGTGGGGGAGACCCAGTACTTC; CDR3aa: CASSLAGVGETQYF
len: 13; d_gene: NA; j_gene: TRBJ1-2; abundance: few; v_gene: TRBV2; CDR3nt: TGTGCCAGCAGTCTGACAGCAAACTATGGCTACACCTTC; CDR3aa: CASSLTANYGYTF
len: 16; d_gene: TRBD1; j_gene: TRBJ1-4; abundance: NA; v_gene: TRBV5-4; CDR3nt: TGTGCCAGCAGCCCCGGACAGGGCGCAACTAATGAAAAACTGTTTTTT; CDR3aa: CASSPGQGATNEKLFF
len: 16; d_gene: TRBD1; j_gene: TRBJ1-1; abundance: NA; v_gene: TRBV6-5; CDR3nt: TGTGCCAGCAGTTACAGGGGGCAGGTCGCGAACACTGAAGCTTTCTTT; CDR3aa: CASSYRGQVANTEAFF
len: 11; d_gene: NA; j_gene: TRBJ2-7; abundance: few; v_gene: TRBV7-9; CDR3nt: TGTGCCAGCAGCTTAGCCGGTGAGCAGTACTTC; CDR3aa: CASSLAGEQYF
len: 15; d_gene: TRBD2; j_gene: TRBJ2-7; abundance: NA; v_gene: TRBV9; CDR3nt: TGTGCCAGCAGCGTACGGGGGGATAGCTCCTACGAGCAGTACTTC; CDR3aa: CASSVRGDSSYEQYF
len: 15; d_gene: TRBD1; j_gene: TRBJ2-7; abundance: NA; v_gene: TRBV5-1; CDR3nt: TGCGCCAGCACCAAGACGGGACAGGGTGCCTACGAGCAGTACTTC; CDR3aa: CASTKTGQGAYEQYF
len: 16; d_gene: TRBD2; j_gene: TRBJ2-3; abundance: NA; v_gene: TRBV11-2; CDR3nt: TGTGCCAGCAGCCCGATAGCGGGACACAGCACAGATACGCAGTATTTT; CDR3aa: CASSPIAGHSTDTQYF